This passage covers 21 T cell receptor beta chains from one sample sequenced in a study of blood T cell repertoires in COVID-19. Assay: immunoSEQ multiplex PCR; the TCRdb copy retains only in-frame clones and omits some. The sample shows about 190,000 clones, around three quarters of them seen only once. The sequencing input was PBMCs or T cells enriched from blood (not recorded which). The receptors shown here come from a woman in her forties or fifties with acute COVID-19.

CDR3 sequence: CASSLLGGGDEKLFF. Written as DNA, the CDR3 is TGTGCCAGCAGCTTATTGGGCGGAGGGGATGAAAAACTGTTTTTT. This rearrangement joins TRBV7-2 to TRBJ1-4; perhaps TRBD1 as D (5 bases). Germline assignment: CDR1 SGHTA and CDR2 FQGNSA. V was trimmed by 2 bases and J by 6 bases, leaving 13 bases between them. This CDR3 is 15 amino acids long.

V is TRBV11-2 and J is TRBJ1-1; unclear D gene. Per germline, CDR1 SGHAT and CDR2 FQNNGV. The CDR3 totals 13 residues. V lost 6 bases and J lost 5, with 13 bases in between. The CDR3 DNA reads TGTGCCAGCAGTCCCGGCTACGGGACTGAAGCTTTCTTT. It yields the protein CASSPGYGTEAFF. Full variable domain (missing parts from reference TRBV11-2 and TRBJ1-1): EAGVAQSPRYKIIEKRQSVAFWCNPISGHATLYWYQQILGQGPKLLIQFQNNGVVDDSQLPKDRFSAERLKGVDSTLKIQPAKLEDSAVYLCASSPGYGTEAFFGQGTRLTVV.

This clone was seen a few times. The DNA for the CDR3 is TGTGCCAGCAGCTTAGCAGGGGGCTTATCCGGGGAGCTGTTTTTT. It translates to CASSLAGGLSGELFF. The V and J genes are TRBV11-3 and TRBJ2-2, with TRBD1 matching over 8 bases. Germline V gene sequence: CDR1 SGHNT, CDR2 YENEEA. This CDR3 contains 15 residues. Unmatched junction bases numbered 4, after V lost 1 base and J lost 6 bases.

This clone was seen a single time. J is TRBJ1-5 and V is TRBV7-2; maybe TRBD1 (5 bases). V was pared by 5 bases and J by 0 bases, with 14 bases between. This CDR3 is built from 16 residues. The germline V gene has CDR1 SGHTA and CDR2 FQGNSA. CDR3 nucleotides: TGTGCCAGCAGCCGCGACAGCCCCTATAGCAATCAGCCCCAGCATTTT. Translation gives CASSRDSPYSNQPQHF. Combining the CDR3 with reference TRBV7-2 and TRBJ1-5 gives the whole variable domain GAGVSQSPSNKVTEKGKDVELRCDPISGHTALYWYRQSLGQGLEFLIYFQGNSAPDKSGLPSDRFSAERTGGSVSTLTIQRTQQEDSAVYLCASSRDSPYSNQPQHFGDGTRLSIL.

The chain joins TRBV7-2 to TRBJ2-2, with 10 bases aligning to TRBD1. V shed 3 bases and J 6 bases; nucleotides not matched to a gene: 4. The CDR3 spans 15 residues. Germline assignment: CDR1 SGHTA and CDR2 FQGNSA. CDR3 DNA: TGTGCCAGCAGCTTGCGACAGGGGGCCGCCGGGGAGCTGTTTTTT. It is translated as CASSLRQGAAGELFF.

The chain has TRBV11-3 and TRBJ2-2; D might be TRBD2 (5 bases). The germline gives CDR1 SGHNT, CDR2 YENEEA. Deletions cut 5 bases from V and 5 bases from J, with 12 bases between. The CDR3 extends over 14 amino acids. The CDR3 DNA sequence: TGTGCCAGCAGCCCTACTAGGGATACCGGGGAGCTGTTTTTT. It yields the protein CASSPTRDTGELFF.

This chain connects TRBV11-2 to TRBJ1-6; weak D call: TRBD1 (5 bases). In germline, CDR1 is SGHAT, CDR2 FQNNGV. The CDR3 has 15 residues. Trimming left V 1 base short and J 7 bases short, with 11 bases between. The CDR3 region is CASSLVGQGNSPLHF. CDR3 DNA sequence: TGTGCCAGCAGCTTAGTAGGGCAGGGCAATTCACCCCTCCACTTT.

The chain links TRBV11-2 to TRBJ2-3; 9 bases fit TRBD2. Germline V gene data show CDR1 as SGHAT and CDR2 as FQNNGV. Trimming at V came to 2 bases and at J to 5 bases, leaving 5 bases not matched to a gene. The CDR3 is made up of 15 amino acids. CDR3 in amino acids: CASSLSGGSGDTQYF. In nucleotides, the CDR3 is TGTGCCAGCAGCTTAAGCGGGGGGAGCGGAGATACGCAGTATTTT. The entire variable domain, with the rest obtained from reference TRBV11-2 and TRBJ2-3, is as follows: EAGVAQSPRYKIIEKRQSVAFWCNPISGHATLYWYQQILGQGPKLLIQFQNNGVVDDSQLPKDRFSAERLKGVDSTLKIQPAKLEDSAVYLCASSLSGGSGDTQYFGPGTRLTVL.

The J gene is TRBJ1-5, the V gene TRBV5-3, with D tentatively TRBD1 (6 bases). TRBV5-3 is an open reading frame, and its role is uncertain. The V and J ends lost 10 bases and 5 bases respectively, with 22 bases between them. This CDR3 is 15 amino acids long. In DNA, the CDR3 is TGTGCCTCACCAGAACAGGGAAGGGGCCATCAGCCCCAGCATTTT. Protein product: CASPEQGRGHQPQHF.

The rearrangement links TRBV5-6 to TRBJ2-7, with D possibly being TRBD1 (5 bases). Trimming took 1 base from V and 0 from J, leaving 11 bases between them. The CDR3 runs to 15 residues. Germline assignment: CDR1 SGHDT and CDR2 YYEEEE. The CDR3, as DNA: TGTGCCAGCAGCTTGTTCGGACACAGCTCCTACGAGCAGTACGTC. Amino acids: CASSLFGHSSYEQYV.

This clone was seen once. This rearrangement joins TRBV4-1 to TRBJ1-5; D remains unclear. The V gene lost 2 bases and the J gene lost 0 bases, with 8 bases spanning the gap. The CDR3 covers 15 residues. Germline V gene lookup returns CDR1 MGHRA and CDR2 YSYEKL. CDR3 DNA sequence: TGCGCCAGCAGCCAACGCACAGCTAGCAATCAGCCCCAGCATTTT. It yields the protein CASSQRTASNQPQHF.

Remarks on this clone: Distinct nucleotide sequences in the sample also encode this CDR3. V and J are TRBV6-5 and TRBJ1-3; D may be TRBD1 (5 bases). V was pared by 7 bases and J by 0 bases, with 10 bases between. This CDR3 is built from 14 residues. Germline V gives CDR1 MNHEY, CDR2 SVGAGI. CDR3 region: CASTTGHSGNTIYF. The CDR3 DNA follows: TGTGCCAGCACTACAGGTCACTCTGGAAACACCATATATTTT.

The rearrangement uses TRBV7-2 and TRBJ1-1, with D possibly TRBD1 on 5 matching bases. The V gene's germline CDR1 is SGHTA and CDR2 FQGNSA. The V and J ends lost 5 bases and 0 bases respectively, with 10 bases between them. CDR3 length equals 14 residues. DNA for the CDR3: TGTGCCAGCAGCGTAGGGGCAGTGAACACTGAAGCTTTCTTT. The encoded protein is CASSVGAVNTEAFF.

This clone was seen at least ten times. The chain couples TRBV6-5 to TRBJ1-3; 7 bases agree with TRBD1. The CDR3 has 15 residues. J lost 0 bases, V lost 6 bases, and 5 bases had no gene match. Germline V gives CDR1 MNHEY, CDR2 SVGAGI. CDR3 DNA sequence: TGTGCCAGCAGCCCGACAGGGCCCTCTGGAAACACCATATATTTT. This gives the protein CASSPTGPSGNTIYF.

This clone was observed a handful of times. The gene calls are TRBV19 and TRBJ2-3; tentative D call: TRBD1 (6 bases). The CDR3 has 12 amino acids. V shed 7 bases and J shed 12 bases, with 17 bases lying between them. From germline, CDR1 is LNHDA and CDR2 SQIVND (reference sequence). As DNA, the CDR3 is TGTGCCAGTAAAAAGCCGGGACATCCTCAGTATTTT. Protein: CASKKPGHPQYF.

The CDR3 DNA reads TGTGCCAGCAGTTACTCCGGGACTAGCGCCACAGATACGCAGTATTTT. Translated: CASSYSGTSATDTQYF. The chain joins TRBV6-5 to TRBJ2-3, with TRBD2 matching over 10 bases. The CDR3 covers 16 residues. Trimming at V came to 0 bases and at J to 2 bases, leaving 2 bases not matched to a gene. Per germline, CDR1 MNHEY and CDR2 SVGAGI.

The rearrangement links TRBV5-6 to TRBJ1-3, with 7 bases aligning to TRBD1. The CDR3 extends over 14 amino acids. Germline V gene lookup returns CDR1 SGHDT and CDR2 YYEEEE. V trimming: 4 bases; J trimming: 2 bases; junction bases outside the gene matches: 3. CDR3 bases: TGTGCCAGCAGCCAAGACAGGGCTGGAAACACCATATATTTT. It specifies CASSQDRAGNTIYF.

The gene calls are TRBV7-2 and TRBJ1-1, with TRBD1 matching 9 bases. Germline V gene data show CDR1 as SGHTA and CDR2 as FQGNSA. The V segment lost 6 bases and the J segment 4 bases; nucleotides outside the gene matches: 21. This CDR3 is built from 19 residues. CDR3 bases: TGTGCCAGCAGTCCACCTGGGGAGTTCTGGACAGGGGAGGGCACTGAAGCTTTCTTT. Translating it yields CASSPPGEFWTGEGTEAFF.

CDR3 residues: CASAWTLQETQYF. CDR3 nucleotide sequence: TGCGCCAGCGCCTGGACATTACAAGAGACCCAGTACTTC. V gene TRBV4-1 combines with J gene TRBJ2-5; tentative D call: TRBD1 (5 bases). The CDR3 has 13 residues. The V and J ends lost 8 bases and 2 bases respectively, with 12 bases between them. Per the germline V gene, CDR1 is MGHRA and CDR2 is YSYEKL.

The chain links TRBV6-5 to TRBJ2-7, with D possibly being TRBD2 (5 bases). The ends were cut back, 10 bases at V and 6 bases at J, with 16 bases in the middle. The CDR3 has 12 amino acids. Germline loops: CDR1 MNHEY, CDR2 SVGAGI. The CDR3 loop reads CATAPIGVEQYV. The CDR3 region has the DNA TGTGCCACCGCGCCGATCGGGGTCGAGCAGTACGTC.

The rearrangement links TRBV5-4 to TRBJ2-7; possibly TRBD1 for D (5 bases). The germline CDR1 and CDR2 sequences are SGHNT and YYREEE (reference sequence). The CDR3 runs 13 residues. Between the trimmed V and J ends, which lost 4 bases and 9 bases, there was a span of 17 bases. In DNA form, the CDR3 reads TGTGCCAGCAGCCTGGATTCCAGGGAAGGGCAGTACGTC. It encodes CASSLDSREGQYV.